The T cell receptor beta chain under discussion was sequenced for a study of blood T cell repertoires in COVID-19. About the study: Both acute and convalescent COVID-19 samples were obtained from the United States, Italy and Spain. PBMCs, B-cell-depleted T cells, or T cells provided the cDNA or gDNA that made up the material.

Under the authors' procedure: Amplification of reference gene primers was used by the study to estimate nucleated cell counts. The protocol was immunoSEQ multiplex PCR, while the TCRdb copy is restricted to in-frame clones and leaves out a portion. The V and J calls and clone size come from that table; D and trimming were worked out from the DNA. The data contain over 100,000 clones, nearly 85% of them seen just once; the ten biggest clones take up approximately 7%. The CDR3 runs to 14 residues. CDR1 and CDR2 from the germline V gene are SGHTA and FQGNSA. V dropped 2 bases and J dropped 7 bases, with 9 bases sitting between them.

The sequenced sample was peripheral blood. This clonotype was obtained from a woman aged 45-60 years with acute or convalescent COVID-19. The rearrangement links TRBV7-2 to TRBJ1-6, with D unclear. CDR3 amino acids: CASSLIRLNSPLHF. CDR3 in DNA: TGTGCCAGCAGCTTAATCCGGTTAAATTCACCCCTCCACTTT.